A selection of T cell receptor beta chains follows, all from one sample in a study of shared clonotypes between healthy human individuals. The method was immunoSEQ multiplex PCR; TCRdb's version includes in-frame clones alone and lacks a portion of them. The sample lists about 650,000 clones, around 95% occurring once. Source material: naive CD8+ T cells sorted from blood. All receptors come from a woman in her 30s in good health. The CDR3 runs from the conserved cysteine through the conserved F or W. The order of the fields is CDR3 length, D gene, V gene, J gene, clone size, CDR3 protein, CDR3 DNA. D genes are given only for firm matches. Size tells how often a clone was seen (once, few, many) or the class of an expanded clone, and some rows leave it out.

>15|NA|TRBV10-2|TRBJ1-4|NA
CASSESWTFDEKLFF
TGCGCCAGCAGTGAGTCTTGGACATTCGACGAAAAACTGTTTTTT
>14|NA|TRBV27|TRBJ2-7|NA
CASSLRASNNEQYF
TGTGCCAGCAGTTTAAGGGCTTCTAATAACGAGCAGTACTTC
>16|NA|TRBV7-8|TRBJ2-7|NA
CASSLGLGLARYEQYF
TGTGCCAGCAGCTTAGGGTTGGGGTTAGCAAGGTACGAGCAGTACTTC
>11|NA|TRBV27|TRBJ2-3|NA
CASSIGYTQYF
TGTGCCAGCAGTATCGGGTATACGCAGTATTTT
>11|NA|TRBV5-4|TRBJ2-2|NA
CASSMTGELFF
TGTGCCAGCAGTATGACCGGGGAGCTGTTTTTT
>15|NA|TRBV7-2|TRBJ2-1|once
CASTALAPSYNEQFF
TGTGCCAGCACGGCCCTAGCGCCCTCCTACAATGAGCAGTTCTTC
>12|TRBD2|TRBV4-1|TRBJ2-1|NA
CASSRGGGEQFF
TGCGCCAGTTCCCGTGGGGGAGGGGAGCAGTTCTTC
>14|NA|TRBV7-8|TRBJ1-1|NA
CASTSTGVNTEAFF
TGTGCCAGCACCTCGACGGGGGTGAACACTGAAGCTTTCTTT
>16|NA|TRBV7-9|TRBJ2-4|NA
CASRSGGGPAKNIQYF
TGTGCCAGCAGGTCGGGCGGCGGGCCAGCCAAAAACATTCAGTACTTC
>18|TRBD2|TRBV2|TRBJ2-3|NA
CASSESDSGSGRADTQYF
TGTGCCAGCAGTGAATCAGATAGCGGGAGCGGTAGGGCAGATACGCAGTATTTT
>15|TRBD1|TRBV28|TRBJ2-3|NA
CASSLLGQGYDTQYF
TGTGCCAGCAGTTTACTTGGACAGGGTTATGATACGCAGTATTTT
>12|NA|TRBV4-1|TRBJ2-1|NA
CASSHQAHEQFF
TGCGCCAGCAGTCATCAAGCGCATGAGCAGTTCTTC
>14|NA|TRBV6-5|TRBJ1-2|NA
CASSYKEGIYGYTF
TGTGCCAGCAGTTACAAGGAGGGGATCTATGGCTACACCTTC